Listed below are T cell receptor beta chains from one sample, sequenced in a study of cytomegalovirus exposure and HLA in healthy donors. Assay used: immunoSEQ multiplex PCR; TCRdb lists only in-frame clones, some missing. The repertoire holds roughly 56,000 clones, with 80% to 90% as singletons. The sequenced sample was PBMCs. All receptors come from a woman aged 18-30 years in good health and CMV-seronegative. Each CDR3 is given with its conserved first and last residue. D genes are given only for firm matches. Only part of the rows carry a size: once, few, many, or a class if the clone is expanded.

clone_size	v_call	j_call	d_call	cdr3_aa	cdr3_nt
-	TRBV6-6	TRBJ1-2	-	CASSYFQRNYGYTF	TGTGCCAGCAGTTATTTTCAGAGGAACTATGGCTACACCTTC
-	TRBV9	TRBJ1-3	-	CASSVDTSGNTIYF	TGTGCCAGCAGCGTAGACACCTCTGGAAACACCATATATTTT
few	TRBV7-9	TRBJ1-4	-	CASSLAVSGREKLFF	TGTGCCAGCAGCTTAGCGGTCAGCGGGAGGGAAAAACTGTTTTTT
-	TRBV7-3	TRBJ2-2	TRBD1	CASSSGQGIGTGELFF	TGTGCCAGCAGCTCCGGACAGGGTATTGGCACCGGGGAGCTGTTTTTT
-	TRBV10-3	TRBJ2-7	-	CAISESSGFYEQYF	TGTGCCATCAGTGAGTCAAGCGGGTTCTACGAGCAGTACTTC
-	TRBV25-1	TRBJ1-5	-	CASSGGTNQPQHF	TGTGCCAGCAGTGGGGGCACAAATCAGCCCCAGCATTTT
once	TRBV6-6	TRBJ2-7	-	CASSYQSSYEQYF	TGTGCCAGCAGTTACCAGTCATCCTACGAGCAGTACTTC
-	TRBV11-2	TRBJ2-7	-	CASSSQVQLSSYEQYF	TGTGCCAGCAGCAGTCAGGTCCAGCTAAGCTCCTACGAGCAGTACTTC
-	TRBV5-1	TRBJ2-7	-	CASSRDGPPYEQYF	TGCGCCAGCAGCCGGGATGGGCCCCCCTACGAGCAGTACTTC
once	TRBV6-5	TRBJ1-2	-	CASSEADGYTF	TGTGCCAGCAGTGAAGCGGATGGCTACACCTTC
-	TRBV9	TRBJ2-1	-	CAPRRGEQFF	TGTGCCCCCCGGAGGGGCGAGCAGTTCTTC
-	TRBV12-5	TRBJ1-5	-	CASGLIPGGNQPQHF	TGTGCTAGTGGTTTGATTCCAGGGGGCAATCAGCCCCAGCATTTT
once	TRBV6-1	TRBJ2-3	-	CASSEGFGSTQYF	TGTGCCAGCAGTGAAGGGTTTGGTAGTACGCAGTATTTT
-	TRBV6-6	TRBJ2-1	TRBD2	CASKSSGANEQFF	TGTGCCAGCAAATCTAGCGGTGCCAATGAGCAGTTCTTC
-	TRBV15	TRBJ1-2	TRBD1	CATSRTGAPYGYTF	TGTGCCACCAGCAGAACAGGGGCCCCCTATGGCTACACCTTC
-	TRBV10-1	TRBJ1-2	-	CASSESLVTVLNYGYTF	TGCGCCAGCAGTGAGTCTTTAGTGACAGTCTTAAACTATGGCTACACCTTC
-	TRBV21-1	TRBJ1-3	-	CASSLEISGNTIYF	TGTGCCAGCAGCCTGGAGATCTCTGGAAACACCATATATTTT
few	TRBV6-1	TRBJ1-2	-	CASSEQGGGGGYTF	TGTGCCAGCAGTGAACAGGGAGGGGGGGGTGGCTACACCTTC
-	TRBV18	TRBJ2-1	-	CASSRSQQARDEQFF	TGTGCCAGCTCACGATCGCAACAGGCTAGGGATGAGCAGTTCTTC
-	TRBV19	TRBJ2-7	TRBD1	CASSGQGDEQYF	TGTGCCAGTTCGGGACAGGGTGACGAGCAGTACTTC